The 26 T cell receptor beta chains listed next were all sequenced from one sample in a study of T cells in Graves' hyperthyroidism and ophthalmopathy. There were TCR beta CDR3 regions amplified from RNA transcripts. With the HTBI primer set, the TCR CDR3 went through a first round of RT-PCR. MiXCR was run by TCRdb on the multiplex PCR reads, yielding one entry per CDR3 protein. The sample records roughly 500,000 distinct CDR3 sequences, around a quarter being singletons. Sequencing input: blood. The source is a woman aged 25 to 45 with Graves' ophthalmopathy.

This clonotype was recorded only once. Since no conserved phenylalanine or tryptophan closes the CDR3, a read error is the likely cause. The genes are TRBV12-3 or TRBV12-4 and TRBJ1-5, with 8 bases matching TRBD1. V lost 2 bases, J lost 6 bases, and 6 bases stayed unmatched. The CDR3 consists of 15 residues. CDR3 protein: CASSLLQGGVQPQHS. CDR3 nucleotide sequence: TGTGCCAGCAGTTTACTACAGGGGGGCGTTCAGCCCCAGCATTCT.

In its sample, this clonotype was seen many times. The rearrangement joins TRBV18 to TRBJ1-2; 7 bases agree with TRBD1. Losses at the gene ends were 0 bases for V and 6 bases for J; bases not matched to a gene: 4. This CDR3 has 14 residues. The germline CDR1 and CDR2 sequences are KGHSH and LQKENI. The CDR3 sequence: CASSPPTGWDGYTF. The CDR3 nucleotides are TGTGCCAGCTCACCACCGACAGGGTGGGATGGCTACACCTTC.

This clonotype was seen at least ten times. The chain carries TRBV25-1 and TRBJ2-7; 11 nucleotides agree with TRBD2. CDR3 length: 17 residues. CDR1 and CDR2 from the germline V gene are MGHDK and SYGVNS. The V and J ends lost 4 bases and 1 base, in that order; junction bases with no gene match: 9. CDR3 coding DNA: TGTGCCAGCAGTGGAATCCAGGGGACTAGCGGTTCCTACGAGCAGTACTTC. This translates into CASSGIQGTSGSYEQYF.

This clonotype was observed at least ten times. V and J are TRBV6-5 and TRBJ1-2; TRBD1 aligns across 7 bases. With 6 bases clipped from V and 2 bases from J, the junction kept 3 bases outside the gene matches. Germline V gene data show CDR1 as MNHEY and CDR2 as SVGAGI. This CDR3 has 13 amino acids. The CDR3 DNA follows: TGTGCCAGCAGCCCGGGACAGAACTATGGCTACACCTTC. This encodes CASSPGQNYGYTF.

This clonotype occurred a few times. The V gene is TRBV20-1, the J gene TRBJ2-7; 11 positions match TRBD2. Trimming cost V 0 bases and J 0 bases; bases outside gene matches: 7. CDR3 length: 17 residues. The germline V gene has CDR1 DFQATT and CDR2 SNEGSKA (reference sequence). The CDR3 here is CSARDLAGGLSSYEQYF. The CDR3 DNA is TGCAGTGCTAGAGATCTAGCGGGGGGCCTAAGCTCCTACGAGCAGTACTTC.

This sequence joins TRBV28 and TRBJ1-2, with no clear D. The V and J ends lost 5 bases and 3 bases respectively, with 13 bases between them. The CDR3 has 14 amino acids. Germline CDR1 reads MDHEN; CDR2 reads SYDVKM. DNA for the CDR3: TGTGCCAGCAGTCCCGCCGGCATTCACTATGGCTACACCTTC. Translated: CASSPAGIHYGYTF.

At least ten counts were recorded for this clonotype. The chain is built from TRBV4-3 and TRBJ2-7, with 7 positions matching TRBD1. This CDR3 region has 13 residues. The junction had 6 bases not matched to a gene; V was cut back by 5 bases and J by 5 bases. Germline V gene sequence: CDR1 LGHNA, CDR2 YSLEER. CDR3 nucleotide sequence: TGCGCCAGCAGCAAGTGGACAGGAAACGAGCAGTACTTC. Its protein is CASSKWTGNEQYF.

This clonotype was seen at least ten times. The chain has TRBV9 and TRBJ2-6; 7 nucleotides align to TRBD1. The trim removed 3 bases at V and 1 base at J, leaving 7 bases unmatched. Per the germline V gene, CDR1 is SGDLS and CDR2 is YYNGEE. The CDR3 consists of 17 residues. The CDR3 coding sequence is TGTGCCAGCAGCGAAAAGGGGGCCGGTTCTGGGGCCAACGTCCTGACTTTC. This codes for CASSEKGAGSGANVLTF. The whole variable domain, filled in from reference TRBV9 and TRBJ2-6, reads DSGVTQTPKHLITATGQRVTLRCSPRSGDLSVYWYQQSLDQGLQFLIQYYNGEERAKGNILERFSAQQFPDLHSELNLSSLELGDSALYFCASSEKGAGSGANVLTFGAGSRLTVL.

This clonotype has ten or more counts. The chain employs TRBV15 and TRBJ1-6; D is unclear. Trimming left V 0 bases short and J 5 bases short, with 14 bases between. The CDR3 sequence is 17 residues long. The germline gives CDR1 LNHNV, CDR2 YYDKDF (reference sequence). CDR3 DNA sequence: TGTGCCACCAGCAGAGATCGCGGACCAGGTGATAATTCACCCCTCCACTTT. This codes for CATSRDRGPGDNSPLHF.

Ten or more counts support this clonotype. The chain is built from TRBV29-1 and TRBJ2-7; D ambiguous. Trimming pared 1 base from V and 3 bases from J, leaving 7 bases between. CDR1 and CDR2 from the germline V gene are SQVTM and ANQGSEA. There are 12 residues in the CDR3. CDR3 coding DNA: TGCAGCGTTGAAGGCAGGAACTACGAGCAGTACTTC. Protein: CSVEGRNYEQYF.

The sample holds many counts of this clonotype. The rearrangement links TRBV6-5 to TRBJ1-6, with 7 bases lining up with TRBD1. The CDR3 is made up of 16 amino acids. The germline V gene encodes CDR1 MNHEY and CDR2 SVGAGI. V lost 5 bases, J lost 6 bases, and 10 bases stayed unmatched. The CDR3 sequence is CASSNRRGRGNSPLHF. The DNA of the CDR3 is TGTGCCAGCAGTAACCGAAGGGGGCGCGGTAATTCACCCCTCCACTTT.

In regard to this clonotype: At one end the junction does not follow the germline gene, possibly because of a read error. The chain couples TRBV20-1 to TRBJ1-1, with TRBD1 matching over 8 bases. Germline CDR1 DFQATT, CDR2 SNEGSKA (reference sequence). CDR3 length: 14 amino acids. The CDR3 DNA is TGCAGTGCCCCACCGGACAGGGTGAACACTGAAGCTTGCTTT. Amino acids: CSAPPDRVNTEACF.

This clonotype has a count of ten or more. This chain joins TRBV6-2 or TRBV6-3 and TRBJ2-5, with D tentatively TRBD1 (6 bases). The CDR3 totals 13 residues. Trimming stripped 3 bases from V and 5 bases from J, with 10 bases between. In germline, CDR1 is MNHEY, CDR2 SVGEGT. The CDR3 DNA follows: TGTGCCAGCAGTTATGAGGGGGAGGAGACCCAGTACTTC. Its protein is CASSYEGEETQYF.

This rearrangement joins TRBV6-1 to TRBJ2-7; no reliable D call. This CDR3 has 13 residues. The germline V gene encodes CDR1 MNHNS and CDR2 SASEGT. Between the trimmed V and J ends, which lost 6 bases and 3 bases, there was a span of 12 bases. The CDR3: CASRQLSDYEQYF. The CDR3 nucleotides read TGTGCCAGCAGACAGCTATCGGACTACGAGCAGTACTTC.

The chain joins TRBV6-4 to TRBJ1-1, with a tentative D call TRBD1 (5 bases). The CDR3 spans 16 residues. Germline V gives CDR1 MRHNA, CDR2 SNTAGT. Trimming removed 5 bases from V and 4 bases from J, with 20 bases in between. CDR3 in amino acids: CASSPSNQGTGTEAFF. DNA of the CDR3: TGTGCCAGCAGTCCCTCCAATCAGGGAACGGGCACTGAAGCTTTCTTT.

This clonotype has at least ten counts. The rearrangement joins TRBV7-2 to TRBJ1-2; D may be TRBD1 (5 bases). The CDR3 consists of 15 residues. CDR1 is SGHTA and CDR2 is FQGNSA in the germline V gene. Trimming took off 4 bases at V and 2 bases at J, with 14 bases between the two ends. CDR3 in amino acids: CASSYSREGNYGYTF. The CDR3 region has the DNA TGTGCCAGCAGCTACTCAAGGGAGGGGAACTATGGCTACACCTTC.

In its sample, this clonotype was seen many times. V gene TRBV6-2 or TRBV6-3 combines with J gene TRBJ1-5; D is unclear. V gave up 5 bases and J gave up 4 bases, with 18 bases separating them. Per germline, CDR1 MNHEY and CDR2 SVGEGT. The CDR3 extends over 16 amino acids. The CDR3, as DNA: TGTGCCAGCAGTACTCACCGACCTGACGGAAATCAGCCCCAGCATTTT. Translating gives CASSTHRPDGNQPQHF.

This clonotype has a count of ten or more. This chain links TRBV24-1 with TRBJ2-3; D call uncertain. Trimming shortened V by 12 bases and J by 4 bases, and 16 bases separated the two germline ends. The CDR3 totals 13 residues. From germline, CDR1 is KGHDR and CDR2 SFDVKD. CDR3 nucleotide sequence: TGTGCCGAACCCCGCAAGGGCGCAGATACGCAGTATTTT. Protein product: CAEPRKGADTQYF.

This clonotype was picked up many times. The chain recombines TRBV28 with TRBJ2-6, with D unresolved. The CDR3 consists of 15 residues. Deletions cut 6 bases from V and 0 bases from J, with 9 bases between. From germline, CDR1 is MDHEN and CDR2 SYDVKM. CDR3 loop: CASSLVTSGANVLTF. The CDR3 region has the DNA TGTGCCAGCAGCCTAGTTACCTCTGGGGCCAACGTCCTGACTTTC.

This clonotype was seen at least ten times. The rearrangement links TRBV29-1 to TRBJ2-7, with D maybe TRBD1 (7 bases). V was cut by 6 bases and J by 4 bases, with 13 bases left in between. This CDR3 spans 12 amino acids. The V gene's germline CDR1 is SQVTM and CDR2 ANQGSEA. The CDR3 nucleotides read TGCAGCGTAGGGGCAGGGGGGTACGAGCAGTACTTC. This encodes CSVGAGGYEQYF.

In its sample, this clonotype was seen many times. The chain combines TRBV6-5 with TRBJ2-7, with 7 bases lining up with TRBD1. Germline CDR1 is MNHEY and CDR2 is SVGAGI. After removal of 2 bases from V and 5 bases from J, the junction contained 12 bases not matched to a gene. The CDR3 covers 16 residues. The CDR3 DNA reads as TGTGCCAGCAGTTACCCTCAACGACAGGGAGTCCACGAGCAGTACTTC. Amino acids: CASSYPQRQGVHEQYF.

This clonotype was found many times. The gene calls are TRBV4-1 and TRBJ2-2; a possible D gene is TRBD1 (5 bases). Between the trimmed V and J ends, which lost 3 bases and 0 bases, there was a span of 11 bases. The CDR3 runs 16 residues. From germline, CDR1 is MGHRA and CDR2 YSYEKL. The CDR3 DNA sequence: TGCGCCAGCAGCCATGCCACAGGCGCGAACACCGGGGAGCTGTTTTTT. Its translation: CASSHATGANTGELFF.

This clonotype appeared many times. The chain links TRBV12-3 or TRBV12-4 to TRBJ1-1, with D possibly being TRBD1 (5 bases). Trimming removed 1 base at V and 1 base at J, with 7 bases between. The CDR3 is 14 residues long. Here the CDR3 reads CASSLVGTNTEAFF. The CDR3 DNA reads as TGTGCCAGCAGTTTAGTAGGGACGAACACTGAAGCTTTCTTT.

This clonotype was counted between two and nine times. The rearrangement uses TRBV5-1 and TRBJ1-1; D unclear. From germline, CDR1 is SGHRS and CDR2 YFSETQ. The CDR3 consists of 14 residues. The V gene lost 4 bases and the J gene lost 7 bases, with 17 bases spanning the gap. The CDR3 here is CASSPPLSMDEAFF. DNA of the CDR3: TGCGCCAGCAGCCCACCCCTGAGTATGGATGAAGCTTTCTTT.

This clonotype was seen ten or more times. The chain is built from TRBV6-2 or TRBV6-3 and TRBJ2-7, with TRBD1 matching 8 bases. CDR1 MNHEY and CDR2 SVGEGT come from the germline V gene. V lost 6 bases to trimming and J lost 6 bases; unmatched junction nucleotides: 10. The CDR3 contains 14 residues. The CDR3 region has the DNA TGTGCCAGCAGACCTCAGGGGGCATATTCCGAGCAGTACTTC. This translates into CASRPQGAYSEQYF.

The rearrangement uses TRBV27 and TRBJ1-2, with D perhaps TRBD1 (5 bases). Germline CDR1 and CDR2: MNHEY and SMNVEV (reference sequence). V lost 7 bases, J lost 3 bases, and 12 bases lay in between. This CDR3 region has 13 residues. The CDR3 DNA sequence: TGTGCCAGCAAGCCTGGGACCCACTATGGCTACACCTTC. It specifies CASKPGTHYGYTF.